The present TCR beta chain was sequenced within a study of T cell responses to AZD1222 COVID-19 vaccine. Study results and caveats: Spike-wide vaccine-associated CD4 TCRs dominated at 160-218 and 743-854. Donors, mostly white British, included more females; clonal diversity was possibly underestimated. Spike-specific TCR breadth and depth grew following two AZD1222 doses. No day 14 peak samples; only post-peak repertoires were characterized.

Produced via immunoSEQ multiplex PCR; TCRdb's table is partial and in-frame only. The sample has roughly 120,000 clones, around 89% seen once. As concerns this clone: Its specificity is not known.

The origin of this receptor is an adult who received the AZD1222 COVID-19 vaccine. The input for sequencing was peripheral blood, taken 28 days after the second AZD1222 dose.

The CDR3 DNA is TGTGCCAGCAGTTTATGGACTAGCGACACAGATACGCAGTATTTT. It encodes CASSLWTSDTDTQYF. This sequence joins TRBV28 and TRBJ2-3, with 8 bases matching TRBD2. CDR1 is MDHEN and CDR2 is SYDVKM in the germline V gene. The CDR3 has 15 residues. Losses at the gene ends were 0 bases for V and 2 bases for J; bases not matched to a gene: 1.